The T cell receptor (beta chain) under discussion was sequenced for a study of shared clonotypes between healthy human individuals. All donors were healthy HIV-negative adults lacking recent acute infections or vaccinations. Germline lookup yields CDR1 SGHDN and CDR2 FVKESK. CDR3 length: 14 amino acids. The repertoire was sequenced with immunoSEQ multiplex PCR; TCRdb's copy has only in-frame clones and lacks some. Among 1,500,000 or so clones listed, about 96% were seen once. The TCR was taken from a man aged 25 to 40 in good health. The sequenced sample consisted of naive CD4+ T cells sorted from blood. Subset meaning: CD45RA+ positively selected. The chain is built from TRBV14 and TRBJ2-5, with 9 bases aligning to TRBD1. TRBJ2-7 matches the DNA end more closely, so the J call is doubtful. The CDR3 region is CASSHRDRDYEQYF. CDR3 bases: TGTGCCAGCAGCCACCGGGACAGGGACTACGAGCAGTACTTC.